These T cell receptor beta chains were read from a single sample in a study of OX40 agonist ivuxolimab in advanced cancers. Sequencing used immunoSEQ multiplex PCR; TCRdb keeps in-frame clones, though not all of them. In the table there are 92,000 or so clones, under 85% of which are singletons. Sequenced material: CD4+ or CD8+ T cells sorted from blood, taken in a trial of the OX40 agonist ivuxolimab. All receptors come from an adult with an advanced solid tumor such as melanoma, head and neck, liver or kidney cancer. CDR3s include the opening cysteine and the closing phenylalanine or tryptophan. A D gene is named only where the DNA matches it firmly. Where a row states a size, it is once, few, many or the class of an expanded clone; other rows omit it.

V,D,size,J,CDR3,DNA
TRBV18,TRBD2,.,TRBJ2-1,CASSPELAGLAGANEQFF,TGTGCCAGCTCACCAGAGTTGGCGGGACTAGCGGGAGCCAATGAGCAGTTCTTC
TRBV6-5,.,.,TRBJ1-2,CASSPGKNYGYTF,TGTGCCAGCAGTCCCGGGAAAAATTATGGCTACACCTTC
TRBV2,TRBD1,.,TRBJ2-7,CASTQDRGYEQYF,TGTGCCAGCACCCAGGACAGGGGCTACGAGCAGTACTTC
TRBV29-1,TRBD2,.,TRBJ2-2,CSARLATTGELFF,TGCAGCGCACGACTAGCGACCACCGGGGAGCTGTTTTTT
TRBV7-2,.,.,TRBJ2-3,CASSLGWAGDTQYF,TGTGCCAGCAGCTTAGGGTGGGCGGGAGATACGCAGTATTTT
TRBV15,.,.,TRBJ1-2,CATSPDREVWGYTF,TGTGCCACCAGCCCAGATCGGGAGGTTTGGGGCTACACCTTC
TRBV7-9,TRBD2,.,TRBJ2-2,CASSSGLAGGVSTGELFF,TGCGCCAGCAGCTCGGGACTAGCGGGAGGTGTCTCTACCGGGGAGCTGTTTTTT
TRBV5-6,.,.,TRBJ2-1,CASSSRGPGEQFF,TGTGCCAGCAGTTCCCGGGGCCCGGGTGAGCAGTTCTTC
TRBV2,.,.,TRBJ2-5,CASSDSRKETQYF,TGTGCCAGCAGTGATAGCCGGAAGGAGACCCAGTACTTC
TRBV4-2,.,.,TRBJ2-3,CASSQSGTTPTDTQYF,TGTGCCAGCAGCCAATCTGGTACTACCCCCACAGATACGCAGTATTTT
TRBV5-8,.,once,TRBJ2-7,CASSVAGSYEQYF,TGTGCCAGCAGCGTAGCAGGGTCGTACGAGCAGTACTTC
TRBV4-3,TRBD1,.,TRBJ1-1,CASSPHGTGGGNTEAFF,TGCGCCAGCAGCCCTCACGGGACAGGGGGCGGGAACACTGAAGCTTTCTTT
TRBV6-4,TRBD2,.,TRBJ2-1,CASSDSPGLAGANNEQFF,TGTGCCAGCAGTGACTCCCCTGGACTAGCGGGGGCTAACAATGAGCAGTTCTTC
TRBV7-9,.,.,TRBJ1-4,CASSSRGPNEKLFF,TGTGCCAGCAGCTCCCGCGGCCCGAATGAAAAACTGTTTTTT
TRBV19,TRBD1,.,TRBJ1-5,CASDRVGNQPQHF,TGTGCCTCGGACAGGGTGGGCAATCAGCCCCAGCATTTT
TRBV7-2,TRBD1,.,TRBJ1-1,CASNVDRVGEAFF,TGTGCCAGCAACGTGGACAGGGTAGGAGAAGCTTTCTTT
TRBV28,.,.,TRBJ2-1,CASSLSWRAQHNEQFF,TGTGCCAGCAGTCTCTCATGGAGGGCCCAACACAATGAGCAGTTCTTC
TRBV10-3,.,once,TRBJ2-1,CAISDRNEQFF,TGTGCCATCAGTGATCGAAATGAGCAGTTCTTC
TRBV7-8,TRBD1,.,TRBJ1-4,CASSPYRGPSNEKLFF,TGTGCCAGCAGTCCATACAGGGGGCCCTCAAATGAAAAACTGTTTTTT
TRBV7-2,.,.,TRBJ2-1,CASRLPLYNEQFF,TGTGCCAGCAGATTGCCACTCTACAATGAGCAGTTCTTC
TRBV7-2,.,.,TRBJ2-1,CASSVTGTYYNEQFF,TGTGCCAGCAGCGTCACCGGGACTTACTACAATGAGCAGTTCTTC
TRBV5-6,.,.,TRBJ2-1,CASSLASVEQFF,TGTGCCAGCAGCTTGGCTAGCGTGGAGCAGTTCTTC
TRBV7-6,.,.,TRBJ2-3,CASSSTLAPPDTQYF,TGTGCCAGCAGTTCTACCCTAGCCCCGCCAGATACGCAGTATTTT
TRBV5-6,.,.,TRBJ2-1,CASSLVRANEQFF,TGTGCCAGCAGCTTGGTTCGGGCCAATGAGCAGTTCTTC
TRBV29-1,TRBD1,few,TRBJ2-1,CSVAGGQGLNEQFF,TGCAGCGTTGCAGGTGGACAGGGGCTGAATGAGCAGTTCTTC
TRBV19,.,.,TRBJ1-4,CASKGGSYEKLFF,TGTGCCAGTAAGGGGGGTTCCTATGAAAAACTGTTTTTT
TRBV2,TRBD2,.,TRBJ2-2,CASSATSGGATGELFF,TGTGCCAGCAGCGCTACTAGCGGGGGGGCAACCGGGGAGCTGTTTTTT
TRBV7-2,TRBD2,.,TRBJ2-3,CASSARTSGRTDTQYF,TGTGCCAGCAGCGCGAGGACTAGCGGGAGAACAGATACGCAGTATTTT
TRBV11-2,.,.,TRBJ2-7,CASSFSPYSSYEQYF,TGTGCCAGCAGCTTCAGCCCCTATAGCTCCTACGAGCAGTACTTC
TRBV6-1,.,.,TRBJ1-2,CASREGLGLDYGYTF,TGTGCCAGCAGAGAGGGCCTCGGGCTTGATTATGGCTACACCTTC
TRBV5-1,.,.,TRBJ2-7,CASSHSYEQYF,TGCGCCAGCAGCCACTCCTACGAGCAGTACTTC
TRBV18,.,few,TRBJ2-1,CASSPKGRDDPAGQFF,TGTGCCAGCTCACCAAAAGGGCGGGACGACCCGGCGGGGCAGTTCTTC
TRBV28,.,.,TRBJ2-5,CASITGVSQETQYF,TGTGCCAGCATCACGGGGGTTTCCCAAGAGACCCAGTACTTC
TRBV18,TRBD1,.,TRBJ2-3,CASSPVGQAPYTDTQYF,TGTGCCAGCTCCCCAGTAGGACAGGCGCCCTACACAGATACGCAGTATTTT
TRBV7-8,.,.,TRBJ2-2,CASSLVQTGELFF,TGTGCCAGCAGCTTAGTTCAGACCGGGGAGCTGTTTTTT
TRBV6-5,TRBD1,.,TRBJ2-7,CASSYAGTGYSEQYF,TGTGCCAGCAGTTACGCCGGGACAGGGTACTCCGAGCAGTACTTC
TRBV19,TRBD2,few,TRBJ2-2,CASSMGGTGELFF,TGTGCCAGTAGTATGGGAGGGACCGGGGAGCTGTTTTTT
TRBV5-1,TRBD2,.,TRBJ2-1,CASSLVAGNNEQFF,TGCGCCAGCAGCTTGGTAGCGGGGAACAATGAGCAGTTCTTC
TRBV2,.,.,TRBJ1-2,CASRTYDLSYGYTF,TGTGCCAGCAGAACCTATGACTTAAGCTATGGCTACACCTTC
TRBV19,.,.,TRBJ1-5,CASSSQRGNQPQHF,TGTGCCAGTAGTTCCCAACGAGGCAATCAGCCCCAGCATTTT
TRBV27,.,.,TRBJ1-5,CASSLSQRHYLQHF,TGTGCCAGCAGTTTATCGCAAAGGCACTACCTCCAGCATTTT
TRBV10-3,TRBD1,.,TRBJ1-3,CAIMGTGERNTIYF,TGTGCCATCATGGGGACAGGGGAGAGAAACACCATATATTTT
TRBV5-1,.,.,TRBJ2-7,CASSPQLRGPDEQYF,TGCGCCAGCAGCCCCCAGTTGCGAGGGCCGGACGAGCAGTACTTC
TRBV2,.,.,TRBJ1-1,CASRSTGGLMNTEAFF,TGTGCCAGCAGATCGACGGGGGGCCTAATGAACACTGAAGCTTTCTTT
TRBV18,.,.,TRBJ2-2,CASSTQPGDTGELFF,TGTGCCAGCTCAACACAGCCAGGGGACACCGGGGAGCTGTTTTTT